This T cell receptor (beta chain) was recovered during a study of T cell repertoires in cytomegalovirus infection. The CDR3 is 16 residues long. Germline loops: CDR1 MNHEY, CDR2 SMNVEV (reference sequence). The V gene lost 2 bases and the J gene lost 1 base, with 13 bases spanning the gap. TCRdb re-called the reads through MiXCR, storing one row per CDR3 protein. The table lists hundreds of thousands of distinct CDR3 sequences, about 33% of them singletons. Points on this clonotype: Antigen unknown.

The sequence came from a human donor in good health (CMV status not recorded). Some clones in this sample may be carry-over from other donors' samples. The rearrangement uses TRBV27 and TRBJ2-3; D is possibly TRBD2 (6 bases). The source was cultured PBMCs, collected from culture after CMV antigen stimulation. The CDR3 protein is CASSLIGGDGTDTQYF. The CDR3 DNA follows: TGTGCCAGCAGTTTAATTGGAGGGGACGGCACAGATACGCAGTATTTT.